These 22 T cell receptor beta chains came from one sample sequenced in a study of T cells in Graves' hyperthyroidism and ophthalmopathy. TCR beta CDR3 regions were amplified from RNA. First-round RT-PCR targeting the TCR CDR3 was performed with the HTBI primer set. TCRdb passed the multiplex PCR reads through MiXCR, listing each CDR3 protein once. Of 450,000 to 550,000 distinct CDR3 sequences in the sample, roughly 24% are singletons; the top ten hold roughly 10%. The sequencing input was blood. The receptors here all came from a woman between 25 and 40 years old with Graves' ophthalmopathy.

This clonotype has ten or more counts. The chain employs TRBV7-6 and TRBJ1-1, with TRBD1 as a possible D gene (6 bases). This CDR3 has 15 residues. Between the trimmed V and J ends, which lost 1 base and 0 bases, there was a span of 9 bases. Germline values: CDR1 SGHVS, CDR2 FNYEAQ. The DNA for the CDR3 is TGTGCCAGCAGCTTAGGGACAGATCTGAACACTGAAGCTTTCTTT. Its translation: CASSLGTDLNTEAFF.

There are many counts of this clonotype. This chain connects TRBV20-1 to TRBJ2-7; 7 positions match TRBD2. With V trimmed by 3 bases and J by 4 bases, 3 bases remained unmatched. The CDR3 runs to 12 residues. Looked up from germline, CDR1 is DFQATT and CDR2 is SNEGSKA (reference sequence). CDR3 DNA: TGCAGTGCTAGCGGGGGGTCATACGAGCAGTACTTC. This translates into CSASGGSYEQYF.

This clonotype was found many times. The V gene is TRBV2, the J gene TRBJ1-2, with unresolved D. The CDR3 has 14 residues. Trimming pared 7 bases from V and 4 bases from J, leaving 16 bases between. The germline V gene encodes CDR1 SNHLY and CDR2 FYNNEI. The CDR3 bases are TGTGCCAGCACCACTTCAACAGAAAGCTATGGCTACACCTTC. It specifies CASTTSTESYGYTF.

This clonotype was observed a handful of times. The genes are TRBV20-1 and TRBJ1-2; 11 positions match TRBD1. J was trimmed by 7 bases and V by 6 bases; bases with no gene match: 7. CDR3 size: 13 residues. Germline CDR1 DFQATT, CDR2 SNEGSKA (reference sequence). The CDR3, as DNA: TGCAGTGCCCGGGACAGGGGGTACGGTGGCTACACCTTC. This translates into CSARDRGYGGYTF.

The chain recombines TRBV28 with TRBJ2-7; D may be TRBD2 (6 bases). The V gene's germline CDR1 is MDHEN and CDR2 SYDVKM. The CDR3 extends over 16 amino acids. V was shortened by 6 bases and J by 0 bases, with 18 bases between the two germline ends. CDR3 amino acids: CASSPFSGPSSYEQYF. In DNA, the CDR3 is TGTGCCAGCAGCCCCTTTAGCGGTCCCAGCTCCTACGAGCAGTACTTC.

This clonotype was seen once. The chain is built from TRBV28 and TRBJ1-1, with a tentative D call TRBD1 (5 bases). The germline gives CDR1 MDHEN, CDR2 SYDVKM. V was cut by 6 bases and J by 4 bases, with 15 bases left in between. The CDR3 runs to 14 residues. The CDR3 bases are TGTGCCAGCAGGTTGACAGTCCCTATCACTGAAGCTTTCTTT. Translated, it gives CASRLTVPITEAFF.

This clonotype occurred many times. The V call is TRBV5-1, the J call TRBJ2-7, with a possible D match to TRBD1 (6 bases). The V and J ends lost 4 bases and 5 bases respectively, with 13 bases between them. This CDR3 has 13 amino acids. From germline, CDR1 is SGHRS and CDR2 YFSETQ. CDR3 in amino acids: CASSIQGTHEQYF. The CDR3 bases are TGCGCCAGCAGCATACAGGGAACCCACGAGCAGTACTTC.

There are many counts of this clonotype. This chain links TRBV27 with TRBJ2-7; D uncertain. Trimming took 2 bases from V and 1 from J, leaving 9 bases between them. The CDR3 contains 14 residues. Germline V gene data show CDR1 as MNHEY and CDR2 as SMNVEV (reference sequence). In DNA form, the CDR3 reads TGTGCCAGCAGTTTAAGCCGGCAGTCCTACGAGCAGTACTTC. This encodes CASSLSRQSYEQYF.

The V gene is TRBV20-1, the J gene TRBJ1-1; 10 bases align to TRBD1. Germline assignment: CDR1 DFQATT and CDR2 SNEGSKA (reference sequence). J was trimmed by 11 bases and V by 3 bases; bases with no gene match: 15. This CDR3 has 15 residues. The DNA of the CDR3 is TGCAGTGCTAGGGGGTCCGGGACAGGGGAACTAGGTGCTTTCTTT. Protein: CSARGSGTGELGAFF.

This clonotype was seen repeatedly, ten times or more. This chain joins TRBV7-3 and TRBJ2-7; TRBD1 or TRBD2 may be the D gene (6 bases each). This CDR3 contains 14 residues. The ends were cut back, 1 base at V and 6 bases at J, with 13 bases in the middle. Germline loops: CDR1 SGHTA, CDR2 FQGTGA. The CDR3 loop is CASSLNSGAGEQYF. DNA of the CDR3: TGTGCCAGCAGCTTAAACTCGGGGGCGGGCGAGCAGTACTTC. Full variable domain (rest looked up from reference TRBV7-3 and TRBJ2-7): GAGVSQTPSNKVTEKGKYVELRCDPISGHTALYWYRQSLGQGPEFLIYFQGTGAADDSGLPNDRFFAVRPEGSVSTLKIQRTERGDSAVYLCASSLNSGAGEQYFGPGTRLTVT.

This clonotype showed up just a few times. It may be a read error: a sequence one base away is much more abundant. The V gene is TRBV20-1, the J gene TRBJ1-3, with D hard to call. Trimming left V 6 bases short and J 4 bases short, with 13 bases between. CDR1 is DFQATT and CDR2 is SNEGSKA in the germline V gene (reference sequence). This CDR3 comprises 13 residues. The CDR3 region has the DNA TGCAGTGCAACCGTGACGGACGGAAACACCATATATTTT. Amino acid sequence: CSATVTDGNTIYF.

This clonotype was counted many times. CDR3 sequence (DNA): TGTGCCAGTAGTATTGGGCCAGGACGGGGCTACACCTTC. It yields the protein CASSIGPGRGYTF. The chain couples TRBV19 to TRBJ1-2; no clear D. The CDR3 has 13 residues. Germline lookup yields CDR1 LNHDA and CDR2 SQIVND (reference sequence). Between the trimmed V and J ends, which lost 3 bases and 8 bases, there was a span of 13 bases.

This chain connects TRBV5-1 to TRBJ1-1; D perhaps matches TRBD1 (5 bases). V was trimmed by 4 bases and J by 4 bases, leaving 17 bases between them. The CDR3 consists of 15 residues. Per the germline V gene, CDR1 is SGHRS and CDR2 is YFSETQ. CDR3 nucleotides: TGCGCCAGCAGCCCCTGGGGGGGTTTGGGCACTGAAGCTTTCTTT. Residues: CASSPWGGLGTEAFF. Looking up the rest from reference TRBV5-1 and TRBJ1-1 gives the full variable domain: KAGVTQTPRYLIKTRGQQVTLSCSPISGHRSVSWYQQTPGQGLQFLFEYFSETQRNKGNFPGRFSGRQFSNSRSEMNVSTLELGDSALYLCASSPWGGLGTEAFFGQGTRLTVV.

The genes are TRBV28 and TRBJ2-7; 9 positions match TRBD2. The CDR3 is made up of 16 amino acids. Germline assignment: CDR1 MDHEN and CDR2 SYDVKM. Trimming removed 6 bases from V and 1 base from J; junction bases left unmatched: 10. The CDR3 bases are TGTGCCAGCAGCCCTCCCCGGACTAGCGAGTCCTACGAGCAGTACTTC. It specifies CASSPPRTSESYEQYF.

This clonotype was observed many times. V usage is TRBV30 and J usage is TRBJ2-2, with D perhaps matching TRBD1 or TRBD2 (6 bases each). CDR1 is GTSNPN, CDR2 SVGIG, per germline (reference sequence). The CDR3 runs to 15 residues. V shed 0 bases and J shed 7 bases, with 15 bases lying between them. The DNA of the CDR3 is TGTGCCTGGAGTGTCCGGGGGCCGTTAAACGGGGAGCTGTTTTTT. As protein: CAWSVRGPLNGELFF.

This clonotype occurred many times. V gene TRBV27 combines with J gene TRBJ1-3; D ambiguous. V was clipped by 4 bases and J by 4 bases, with 11 bases between them. The CDR3 is 14 amino acids. Germline lookup yields CDR1 MNHEY and CDR2 SMNVEV (reference sequence). CDR3 DNA: TGTGCCAGCAGTTCATTGGGGTTCGGAAACACCATATATTTT. Its protein is CASSSLGFGNTIYF.

This clonotype showed up many times. The J gene is TRBJ2-2, the V gene TRBV6-5; possible D gene TRBD1, 6 bases. Germline V lookup: CDR1 MNHEY, CDR2 SVGAGI. V gave up 6 bases and J gave up 2 bases, with 10 bases separating them. The CDR3 is 14 residues long. The CDR3 DNA is TGTGCCAGCAGCGGGACACGTAACACCGGGGAGCTGTTTTTT. As protein: CASSGTRNTGELFF.

This clonotype appeared many times. The genes are TRBV12-3 or TRBV12-4 and TRBJ1-1, with D maybe TRBD1 (5 bases). Trimming removed 1 base from V and 5 bases from J, with 8 bases in between. CDR3 size: 13 residues. The CDR3 coding sequence is TGTGCCAGCAGTTTAGTGGAGGGGACTGAAGCTTTCTTT. As protein: CASSLVEGTEAFF.

The chain employs TRBV20-1 and TRBJ2-2, with D uncertain. Germline values: CDR1 DFQATT, CDR2 SNEGSKA (reference sequence). V was trimmed by 6 bases and J by 4 bases, leaving 12 bases between them. CDR3 size: 13 residues. DNA of the CDR3: TGCAGTGCACGACGTGCGGTCACCGGGGAGCTGTTTTTT. Protein sequence: CSARRAVTGELFF.

This clonotype was detected ten times or more. CDR3 residues: CASSPPRQGAIYEQYF. The CDR3 DNA sequence: TGTGCCAGCTCCCCGCCTCGACAGGGGGCAATATACGAGCAGTACTTC. The V and J genes are TRBV28 and TRBJ2-7; TRBD1 matches 10 bases. The CDR3 consists of 16 residues. Germline loops: CDR1 MDHEN, CDR2 SYDVKM. Germline trimming cut 8 bases from V and 4 bases from J; bases unmatched to any gene: 14.

Ten or more counts support this clonotype. The chain is built from TRBV5-1 and TRBJ1-2, with D tentatively TRBD1 (5 bases). This CDR3 has 15 amino acids. CDR1 is SGHRS and CDR2 is YFSETQ in the germline V gene. Trimming took off 1 base at V and 4 bases at J, with 14 bases between the two ends. The CDR3 sequence is CASSLWQGVSYGYTF. CDR3 nucleotides: TGCGCCAGCAGCTTGTGGCAGGGAGTGTCCTATGGCTACACCTTC.

This clonotype occurred many times. The chain couples TRBV12-3 or TRBV12-4 to TRBJ1-5; TRBD1 might be the D (6 bases). The CDR3 is made up of 15 amino acids. The V and J ends lost 3 bases and 3 bases respectively, with 12 bases between them. The CDR3 nucleotides are TGTGCCAGCAGTTTGACAGGCGGGGACAATCAGCCCCAGCATTTT. It specifies CASSLTGGDNQPQHF.